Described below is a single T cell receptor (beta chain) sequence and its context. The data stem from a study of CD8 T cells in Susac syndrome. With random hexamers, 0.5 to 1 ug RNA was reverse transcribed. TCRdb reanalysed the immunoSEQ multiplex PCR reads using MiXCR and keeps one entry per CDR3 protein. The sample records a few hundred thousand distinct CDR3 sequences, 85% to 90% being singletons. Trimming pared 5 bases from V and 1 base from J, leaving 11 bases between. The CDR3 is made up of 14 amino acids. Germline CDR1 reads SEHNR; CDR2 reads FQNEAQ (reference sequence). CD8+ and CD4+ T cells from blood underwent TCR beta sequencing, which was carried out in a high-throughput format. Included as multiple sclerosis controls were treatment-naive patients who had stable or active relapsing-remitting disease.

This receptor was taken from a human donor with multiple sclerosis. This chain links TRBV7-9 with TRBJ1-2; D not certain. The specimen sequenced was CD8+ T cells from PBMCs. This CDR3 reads CASSMGVNNYGYTF. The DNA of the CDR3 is TGTGCCAGCAGCATGGGAGTGAATAACTATGGCTACACCTTC.